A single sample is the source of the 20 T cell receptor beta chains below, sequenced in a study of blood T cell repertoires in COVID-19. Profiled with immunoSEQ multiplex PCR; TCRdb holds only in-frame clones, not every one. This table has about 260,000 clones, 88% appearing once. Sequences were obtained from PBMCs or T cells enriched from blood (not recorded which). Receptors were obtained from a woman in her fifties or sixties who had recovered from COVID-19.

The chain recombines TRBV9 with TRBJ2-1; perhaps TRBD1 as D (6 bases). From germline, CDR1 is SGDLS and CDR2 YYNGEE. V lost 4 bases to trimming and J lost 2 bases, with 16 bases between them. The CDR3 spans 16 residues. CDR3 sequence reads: CASSTPGTQPYNEQFF. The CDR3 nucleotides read TGTGCCAGCAGCACACCCGGGACACAGCCCTACAATGAGCAGTTCTTC.

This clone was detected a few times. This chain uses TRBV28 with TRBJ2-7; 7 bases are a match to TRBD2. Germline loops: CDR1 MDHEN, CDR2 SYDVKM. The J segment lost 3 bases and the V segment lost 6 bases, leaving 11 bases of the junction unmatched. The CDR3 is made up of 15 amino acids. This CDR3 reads CASSPGEAGLYEQYF. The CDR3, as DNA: TGTGCCAGCAGCCCTGGCGAAGCGGGGCTCTACGAGCAGTACTTC.

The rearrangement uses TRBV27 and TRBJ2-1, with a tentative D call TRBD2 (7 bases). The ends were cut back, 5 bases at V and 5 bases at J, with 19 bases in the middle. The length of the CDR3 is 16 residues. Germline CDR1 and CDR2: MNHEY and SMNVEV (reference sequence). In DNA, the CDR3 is TGTGCCAGCAGTCCAGGACTAGGAGGGGGGGACAATGAGCAGTTCTTC. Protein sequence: CASSPGLGGGDNEQFF.

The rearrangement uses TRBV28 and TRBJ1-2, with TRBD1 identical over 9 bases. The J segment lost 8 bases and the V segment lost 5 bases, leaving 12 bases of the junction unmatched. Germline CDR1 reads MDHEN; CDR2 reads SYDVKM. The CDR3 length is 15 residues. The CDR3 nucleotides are TGTGCCAGCAGTGCCCCCGGGACAGGGAATACCGGCTACACCTTC. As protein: CASSAPGTGNTGYTF.

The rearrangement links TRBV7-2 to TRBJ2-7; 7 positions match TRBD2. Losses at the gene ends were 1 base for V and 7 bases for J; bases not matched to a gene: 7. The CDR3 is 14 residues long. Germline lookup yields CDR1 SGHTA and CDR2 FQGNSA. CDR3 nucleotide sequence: TGTGCCAGCAGCTTAGATGTGCGGGAGTTTGAGCAGTACTTC. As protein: CASSLDVREFEQYF.

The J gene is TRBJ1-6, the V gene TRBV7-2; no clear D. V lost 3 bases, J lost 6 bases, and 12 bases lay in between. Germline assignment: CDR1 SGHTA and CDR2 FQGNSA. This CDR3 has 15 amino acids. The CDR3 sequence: CASSFRSDSNSPLHF. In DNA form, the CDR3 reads TGTGCCAGCAGCTTTCGTAGTGATTCTAATTCACCCCTCCACTTT.

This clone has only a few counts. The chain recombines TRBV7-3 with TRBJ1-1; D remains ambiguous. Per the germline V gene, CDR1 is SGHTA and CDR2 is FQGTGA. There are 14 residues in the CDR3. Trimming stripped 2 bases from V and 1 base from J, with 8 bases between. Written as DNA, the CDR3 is TGTGCCAGCAGCTTAGTAGGAGCGAACACTGAAGCTTTCTTT. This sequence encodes CASSLVGANTEAFF.

CDR3 in DNA: TGTGCCAGTAGGGGAATCCCGGGGGGCTACACCTTC. It specifies CASRGIPGGYTF. The chain links TRBV19 to TRBJ1-2; no reliable D call. Germline loops: CDR1 LNHDA, CDR2 SQIVND (reference sequence). There are 12 residues in the CDR3. Trimming cost V 6 bases and J 8 bases, with 13 bases left between them. The whole variable domain, remainder taken from reference TRBV19 and TRBJ1-2, is DGGITQSPKYLFRKEGQNVTLSCEQNLNHDAMYWYRQDPGQGLRLIYYSQIVNDFQKGDIAEGYSVSREKKESFPLTVTSAQKNPTAFYLCASRGIPGGYTFGSGTRLTVV.

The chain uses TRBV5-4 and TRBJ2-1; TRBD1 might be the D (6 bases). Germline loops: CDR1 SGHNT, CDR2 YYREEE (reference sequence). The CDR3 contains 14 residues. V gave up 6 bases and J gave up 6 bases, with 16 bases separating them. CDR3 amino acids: CASKGQGRLNEQFF. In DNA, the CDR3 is TGTGCCAGCAAGGGTCAGGGGCGTCTCAATGAGCAGTTCTTC.

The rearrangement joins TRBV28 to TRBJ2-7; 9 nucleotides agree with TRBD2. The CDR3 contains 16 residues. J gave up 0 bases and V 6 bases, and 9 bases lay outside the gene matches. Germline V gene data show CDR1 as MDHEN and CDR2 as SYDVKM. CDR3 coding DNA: TGTGCCAGCAGCTCCCCACAGCGGGAGGACTCCTACGAGCAGTACTTC. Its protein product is CASSSPQREDSYEQYF.

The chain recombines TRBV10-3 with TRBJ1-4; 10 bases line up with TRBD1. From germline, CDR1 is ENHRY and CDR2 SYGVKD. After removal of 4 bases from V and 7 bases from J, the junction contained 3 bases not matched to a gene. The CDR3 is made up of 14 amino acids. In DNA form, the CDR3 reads TGTGCCATCAGTGCCGGGACAGGGGTTGAAAAACTGTTTTTT. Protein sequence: CAISAGTGVEKLFF.

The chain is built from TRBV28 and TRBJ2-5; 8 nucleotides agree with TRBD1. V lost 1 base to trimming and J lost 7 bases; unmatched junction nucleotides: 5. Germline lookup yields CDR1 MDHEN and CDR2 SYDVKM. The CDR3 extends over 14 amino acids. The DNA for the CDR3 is TGTGCCAGCAGTTTATCCAGGGGGCGCGGGACCCAGTACTTC. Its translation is CASSLSRGRGTQYF.

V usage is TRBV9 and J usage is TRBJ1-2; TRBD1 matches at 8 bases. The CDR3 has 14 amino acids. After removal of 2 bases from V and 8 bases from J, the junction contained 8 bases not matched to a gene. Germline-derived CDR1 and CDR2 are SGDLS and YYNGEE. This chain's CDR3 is CASSVDRGEGGYTF. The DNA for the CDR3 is TGTGCCAGCAGCGTTGACAGGGGCGAGGGAGGCTACACCTTC.

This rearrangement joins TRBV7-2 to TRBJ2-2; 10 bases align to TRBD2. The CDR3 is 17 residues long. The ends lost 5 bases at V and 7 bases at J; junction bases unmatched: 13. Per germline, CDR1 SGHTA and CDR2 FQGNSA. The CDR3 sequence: CASSRRGTSGINGELFF. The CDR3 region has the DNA TGTGCCAGCAGCAGAAGGGGAACTAGCGGGATTAACGGGGAGCTGTTTTTT.

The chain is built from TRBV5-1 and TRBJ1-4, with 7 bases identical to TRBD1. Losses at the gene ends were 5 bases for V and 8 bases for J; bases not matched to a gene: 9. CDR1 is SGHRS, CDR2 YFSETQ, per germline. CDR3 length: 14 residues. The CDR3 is CASSGGGAGEKLFF. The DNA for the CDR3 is TGCGCCAGCAGTGGAGGGGGCGCGGGGGAAAAACTGTTTTTT. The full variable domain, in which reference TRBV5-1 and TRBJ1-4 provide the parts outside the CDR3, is KAGVTQTPRYLIKTRGQQVTLSCSPISGHRSVSWYQQTPGQGLQFLFEYFSETQRNKGNFPGRFSGRQFSNSRSEMNVSTLELGDSALYLCASSGGGAGEKLFFGSGTQLSVL.

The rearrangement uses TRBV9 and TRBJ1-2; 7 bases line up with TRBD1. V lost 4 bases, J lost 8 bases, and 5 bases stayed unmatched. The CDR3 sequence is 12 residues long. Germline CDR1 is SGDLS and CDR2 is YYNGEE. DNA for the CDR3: TGTGCCAGCAGCTCGACAGGGTTCGGCTACACCTTC. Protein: CASSSTGFGYTF. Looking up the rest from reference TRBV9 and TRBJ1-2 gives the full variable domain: DSGVTQTPKHLITATGQRVTLRCSPRSGDLSVYWYQQSLDQGLQFLIQYYNGEERAKGNILERFSAQQFPDLHSELNLSSLELGDSALYFCASSSTGFGYTFGSGTRLTVV.

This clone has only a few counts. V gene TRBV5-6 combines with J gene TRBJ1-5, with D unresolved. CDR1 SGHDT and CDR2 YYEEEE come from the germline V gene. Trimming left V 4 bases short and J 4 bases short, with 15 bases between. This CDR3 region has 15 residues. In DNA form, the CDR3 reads TGTGCCAGCAGCCGCTCCGGGTGGAGAAATCAGCCCCAGCATTTT. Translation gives CASSRSGWRNQPQHF.

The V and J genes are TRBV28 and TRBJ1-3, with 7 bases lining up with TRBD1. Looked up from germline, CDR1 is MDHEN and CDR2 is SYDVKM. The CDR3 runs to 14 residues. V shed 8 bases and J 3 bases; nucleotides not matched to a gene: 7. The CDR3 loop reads CASGTGTVGNTIYF. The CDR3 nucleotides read TGTGCCAGCGGCACCGGGACAGTTGGAAACACCATATATTTT.

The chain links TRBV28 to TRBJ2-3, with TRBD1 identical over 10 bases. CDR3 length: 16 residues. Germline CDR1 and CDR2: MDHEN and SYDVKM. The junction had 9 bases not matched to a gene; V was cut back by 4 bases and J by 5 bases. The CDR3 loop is CASSSPGDRGRDTQYF. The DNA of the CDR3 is TGTGCCAGCAGTTCCCCGGGGGACAGGGGAAGAGATACGCAGTATTTT.

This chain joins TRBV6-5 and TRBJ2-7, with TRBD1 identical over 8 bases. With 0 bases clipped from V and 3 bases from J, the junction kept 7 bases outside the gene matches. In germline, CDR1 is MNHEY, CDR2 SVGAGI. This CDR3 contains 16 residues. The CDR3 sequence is CASSYSSTGGIYEQYF. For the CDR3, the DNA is TGTGCCAGCAGTTACTCGTCAACAGGGGGGATCTACGAGCAGTACTTC.